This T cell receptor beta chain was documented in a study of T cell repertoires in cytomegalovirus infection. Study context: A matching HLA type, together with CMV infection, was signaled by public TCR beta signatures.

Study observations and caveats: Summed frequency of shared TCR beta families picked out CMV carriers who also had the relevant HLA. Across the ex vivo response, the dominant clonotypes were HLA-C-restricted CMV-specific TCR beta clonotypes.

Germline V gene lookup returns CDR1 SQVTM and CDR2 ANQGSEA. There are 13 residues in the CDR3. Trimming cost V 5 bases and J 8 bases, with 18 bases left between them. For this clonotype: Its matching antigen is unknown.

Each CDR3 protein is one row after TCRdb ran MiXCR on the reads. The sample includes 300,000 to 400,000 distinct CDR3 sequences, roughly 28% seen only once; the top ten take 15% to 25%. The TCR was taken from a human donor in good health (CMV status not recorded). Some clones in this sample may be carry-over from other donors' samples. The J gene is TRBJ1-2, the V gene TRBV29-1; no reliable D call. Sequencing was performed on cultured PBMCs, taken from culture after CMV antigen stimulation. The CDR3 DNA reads TGCAGCGTTATGTTGTCTGGCAGAGTCGGCTACACCTTC. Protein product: CSVMLSGRVGYTF.